This entry lists 5 T cell receptor beta chains sequenced from one sample in a study of blood T cell repertoires in COVID-19. Produced via immunoSEQ multiplex PCR; TCRdb's table is partial and in-frame only. The sample contains over 50,000 clones, about 90% of which appear only once. Material: peripheral blood. These receptors all come from a human donor in a cohort sampled during active COVID-19.

CDR3 protein: CASSHGGQWPTDTQYF. DNA for the CDR3: TGTGCCAGCAGCCACGGGGGGCAGTGGCCCACAGATACGCAGTATTTT. This chain connects TRBV7-8 to TRBJ2-3; D may be TRBD2 (7 bases). The V end was cut by 5 bases, the J end by 2 bases, with 17 bases between. CDR1 is SGHVS, CDR2 FQNEAQ, per germline. The CDR3 loop spans 16 amino acids.

This clone showed up just a few times. The CDR3, as DNA: TGTGCCAGCTCACCCATCGGGGGAGCGGGGACCGGTAATAGGAGGGTGCAGCAGTACTTC. Translating gives CASSPIGGAGTGNRRVQQYF. The V call is TRBV18, the J call TRBJ2-7; 7 bases are a match to TRBD2. The CDR3 has 20 amino acids. The V gene end was trimmed by 3 bases and the J gene end by 8 bases; junction bases not matched to a gene: 28. CDR1 and CDR2 (germline): KGHSH, LQKENI. Complete variable domain (other parts from reference TRBV18 and TRBJ2-7): NAGVMQNPRHLVRRRGQEARLRCSPMKGHSHVYWYRQLPEEGLKFMVYLQKENIIDESGMPKERFSAEFPKEGPSILRIQQVVRGDSAAYFCASSPIGGAGTGNRRVQQYFGPGTRLTVT.

V is TRBV18 and J is TRBJ2-6; D is possibly TRBD1 (6 bases). The germline V gene has CDR1 KGHSH and CDR2 LQKENI. Trimming stripped 3 bases from V and 0 bases from J, with 12 bases between. The CDR3 has 17 amino acids. This CDR3 reads CASSPLGAGSGANVLTF. CDR3 coding DNA: TGTGCCAGCTCACCTTTGGGGGCGGGCTCTGGGGCCAACGTCCTGACTTTC.

This clone came up once. The chain recombines TRBV28 with TRBJ2-4, with TRBD2 identical over 9 bases. With V trimmed by 2 bases and J by 5 bases, 4 bases remained unmatched. CDR3 length: 15 amino acids. Germline values: CDR1 MDHEN, CDR2 SYDVKM. The CDR3 DNA follows: TGTGCCAGCAGTTTAGCGGGAGGGCCGGAAAACATTCAGTACTTC. This codes for CASSLAGGPENIQYF.

V usage is TRBV19 and J usage is TRBJ1-2, with a possible D match to TRBD1 (5 bases). CDR3 length: 13 residues. CDR1 and CDR2 from the germline V gene are LNHDA and SQIVND (reference sequence). Between the trimmed V and J ends, which lost 4 bases and 3 bases, there was a span of 9 bases. CDR3 in DNA: TGTGCCAGTAGTACGACAGCTTACTATGGCTACACCTTC. As protein: CASSTTAYYGYTF. Full variable domain (missing parts from reference TRBV19 and TRBJ1-2): DGGITQSPKYLFRKEGQNVTLSCEQNLNHDAMYWYRQDPGQGLRLIYYSQIVNDFQKGDIAEGYSVSREKKESFPLTVTSAQKNPTAFYLCASSTTAYYGYTFGSGTRLTVV.